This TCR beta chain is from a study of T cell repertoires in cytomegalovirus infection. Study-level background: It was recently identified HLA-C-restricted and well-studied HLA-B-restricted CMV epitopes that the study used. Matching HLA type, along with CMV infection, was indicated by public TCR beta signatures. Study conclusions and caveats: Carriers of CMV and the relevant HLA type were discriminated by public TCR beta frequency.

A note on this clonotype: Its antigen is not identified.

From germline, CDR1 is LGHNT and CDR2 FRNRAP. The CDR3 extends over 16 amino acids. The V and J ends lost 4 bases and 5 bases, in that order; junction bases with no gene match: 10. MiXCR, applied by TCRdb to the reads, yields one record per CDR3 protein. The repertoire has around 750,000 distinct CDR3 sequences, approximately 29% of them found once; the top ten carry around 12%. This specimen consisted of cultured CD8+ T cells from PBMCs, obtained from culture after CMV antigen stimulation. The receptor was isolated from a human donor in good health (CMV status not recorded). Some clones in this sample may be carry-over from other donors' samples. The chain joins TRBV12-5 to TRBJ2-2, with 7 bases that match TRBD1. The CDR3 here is CASGWEPGQSTGELFF. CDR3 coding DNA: TGTGCTAGTGGTTGGGAGCCGGGACAGTCGACCGGGGAGCTGTTTTTT.